Presented here are 19 T cell receptor beta chains from one specimen sequenced in a study of blood T cell repertoires in COVID-19. The method was immunoSEQ multiplex PCR; TCRdb's version includes in-frame clones alone and lacks a portion of them. The repertoire includes about 220,000 clones, about nine tenths of them detected once, and over 2% sits in the top ten. Sequences were obtained from peripheral blood. Receptors were obtained from a man aged 25 to 45 who had recovered from COVID-19.

V and J are TRBV5-1 and TRBJ2-2; D gene uncertain. This CDR3 spans 15 amino acids. Looked up from germline, CDR1 is SGHRS and CDR2 is YFSETQ. V dropped 0 bases and J dropped 0 bases, with 6 bases sitting between them. The CDR3 sequence is CASSLVAANTGELFF. CDR3 in DNA: TGCGCCAGCAGCTTGGTGGCGGCGAACACCGGGGAGCTGTTTTTT.

The rearrangement uses TRBV2 and TRBJ2-7; D is possibly TRBD2 (5 bases). This CDR3 has 14 amino acids. Looked up from germline, CDR1 is SNHLY and CDR2 is FYNNEI. The germline V and J ends were trimmed by 8 bases and 4 bases, with 18 bases remaining between them. CDR3 amino acids: CASLSPPGSYEQYF. CDR3 nucleotides: TGTGCCAGCCTCTCCCCCCCGGGGTCATACGAGCAGTACTTC. The full variable domain, in which reference TRBV2 and TRBJ2-7 provide the parts outside the CDR3, is EPEVTQTPSHQVTQMGQEVILRCVPISNHLYFYWYRQILGQKVEFLVSFYNNEISEKSEIFDDQFSVERPDGSNFTLKIRSTKLEDSAMYFCASLSPPGSYEQYFGPGTRLTVT.

This clone occurred a few times. The rearrangement uses TRBV10-2 and TRBJ1-5; TRBD1 matches at 8 bases. The V and J ends lost 6 bases and 3 bases, in that order; junction bases with no gene match: 4. The length of the CDR3 is 14 residues. From germline, CDR1 is WSHSY and CDR2 SAAADI. CDR3 region: CASRAGGNNQPQHF. The CDR3 bases are TGCGCCAGCAGGGCAGGGGGCAACAATCAGCCCCAGCATTTT.

The chain couples TRBV11-2 to TRBJ1-1; no firm D call. The CDR3 covers 17 residues. Germline-derived CDR1 and CDR2 are SGHAT and FQNNGV. Trimming took 1 base from V and 5 from J, leaving 20 bases between them. The DNA for the CDR3 is TGTGCCAGCAGCTTAGCCCAGCCGGGTTATGGGAGGACTGAAGCTTTCTTT. The encoded protein is CASSLAQPGYGRTEAFF.

V and J are TRBV29-1 and TRBJ2-5; TRBD2 aligns across 10 bases. The V and J ends lost 6 bases and 4 bases, in that order; junction bases with no gene match: 14. Germline V gene sequence: CDR1 SQVTM, CDR2 ANQGSEA. This CDR3 is built from 16 residues. The CDR3: CSVPSLAGAVSETQYF. In DNA form, the CDR3 reads TGCAGCGTCCCCTCGCTAGCGGGGGCCGTTTCAGAGACCCAGTACTTC.

The genes are TRBV30 and TRBJ1-5; D not resolved. Germline assignment: CDR1 GTSNPN and CDR2 SVGIG (reference sequence). The V end lost 3 bases, the J end lost 2 bases, and 14 bases lay between the germline ends. This CDR3 has 15 amino acids. CDR3 amino acids: CAWRGGSARNQPQHF. In DNA, the CDR3 is TGTGCCTGGAGGGGAGGGTCAGCTCGCAATCAGCCCCAGCATTTT.

This clone appeared once. The V and J genes are TRBV9 and TRBJ2-1; tentative D call: TRBD2 (6 bases). V was trimmed by 4 bases and J by 3 bases, leaving 14 bases between them. Germline V CDR1 and CDR2: SGDLS, YYNGEE. CDR3 length: 15 amino acids. DNA for the CDR3: TGTGCCAGCAGCCCCCTTAGCGGAAGCTACAATGAGCAGTTCTTC. Amino acid sequence: CASSPLSGSYNEQFF.

The chain joins TRBV7-6 to TRBJ1-1, with TRBD1 matching over 7 bases. This CDR3 contains 15 residues. V lost 4 bases and J lost 1; bases outside the gene matches: 6. The V gene's germline CDR1 is SGHVS and CDR2 FNYEAQ. CDR3 residues: CASSSVDRENTEAFF. DNA for the CDR3: TGTGCCAGCAGCTCCGTAGACAGGGAGAACACTGAAGCTTTCTTT.

V gene TRBV5-1 combines with J gene TRBJ2-3, with no clear D. CDR1 and CDR2 from the germline V gene are SGHRS and YFSETQ. V lost 0 bases and J 1 base, leaving 6 bases between the germline ends. The CDR3 is 14 amino acids. CDR3 nucleotides: TGCGCCAGCAGCTTGGACAGTGGCACAGATACGCAGTATTTT. This encodes CASSLDSGTDTQYF.

The V gene is TRBV6-1, the J gene TRBJ2-7; a possible D gene is TRBD2 (6 bases). Deletions cut 3 bases from V and 2 bases from J, with 14 bases between. There are 15 residues in the CDR3. Germline lookup yields CDR1 MNHNS and CDR2 SASEGT. DNA of the CDR3: TGTGCCAGCAGTGACGCCGGGACTTCTACCTACGAGCAGTACTTC. It yields the protein CASSDAGTSTYEQYF.

The chain has TRBV7-2 and TRBJ2-1; 8 bases match TRBD1. The V gene's germline CDR1 is SGHTA and CDR2 FQGNSA. V was clipped by 4 bases and J by 12 bases; unmatched bases: 14. The CDR3 runs to 15 residues. CDR3 sequence: CASSSRGLNYLRQFF. The CDR3 DNA reads as TGTGCCAGCAGCTCCAGGGGGCTCAACTACTTACGGCAGTTCTTC. The full variable domain, its missing parts supplied by reference TRBV7-2 and TRBJ2-1, is GAGVSQSPSNKVTEKGKDVELRCDPISGHTALYWYRQSLGQGLEFLIYFQGNSAPDKSGLPSDRFSAERTGGSVSTLTIQRTQQEDSAVYLCASSSRGLNYLRQFFGPGTRLTVL.

V and J are TRBV5-1 and TRBJ2-5; 8 bases match TRBD1. Germline CDR1 reads SGHRS; CDR2 reads YFSETQ. The CDR3 has 15 residues. V trimming: 1 base; J trimming: 4 bases; junction bases outside the gene matches: 6. The CDR3 nucleotides are TGCGCCAGCAGCTTGCGGACAGGGACGAGAGAGACCCAGTACTTC. This codes for CASSLRTGTRETQYF.

This chain uses TRBV7-8 with TRBJ1-5; D is unclear. This CDR3 has 13 residues. Per the germline V gene, CDR1 is SGHVS and CDR2 is FQNEAQ. Trimming pared 6 bases from V and 6 bases from J, leaving 12 bases between. Written as DNA, the CDR3 is TGTGCCAGCAGTCAAGTGAGGGTTCAGCCCCAGCATTTT. Translated: CASSQVRVQPQHF.

The sample holds a few counts of this clone. The chain couples TRBV10-3 to TRBJ1-5; possible D gene TRBD1, 5 bases. Germline V gives CDR1 ENHRY, CDR2 SYGVKD. The CDR3 is 14 amino acids. Between the trimmed V and J ends, which lost 6 bases and 4 bases, there was a span of 13 bases. CDR3 amino acids: CAIRDNTGNQPQHF. CDR3 nucleotides: TGTGCCATCAGGGATAATACAGGAAATCAGCCCCAGCATTTT.

CDR3 amino acids: CASSLRGGGVGSTDTQYF. In nucleotides, the CDR3 is TGTGCCAGCAGCCTTCGGGGCGGAGGGGTGGGCAGCACAGATACGCAGTATTTT. V and J are TRBV3-1 (or the pseudogene TRBV3-2) and TRBJ2-3, with D maybe TRBD2 (6 bases). Trimming pared 4 bases from V and 0 bases from J, leaving 20 bases between. This CDR3 region has 18 residues. Looked up from germline, CDR1 is LGHDT and CDR2 is YNNKEL (reference sequence).

This clone was observed a handful of times. The chain uses TRBV11-3 and TRBJ2-7; 10 bases agree with TRBD1. V dropped 5 bases and J dropped 5; count of bases not matched to a gene: 9. The CDR3 sequence is 15 residues long. Germline V lookup: CDR1 SGHNT, CDR2 YENEEA. DNA for the CDR3: TGTGCCAGCAGCCCCGGGACAGGGGAGGTTGACGAGCAGTACTTC. Translation: CASSPGTGEVDEQYF.

This clone was seen at least ten times. This chain connects TRBV27 to TRBJ1-6; TRBD1 matches 10 bases. This CDR3 has 17 residues. Germline V gene data show CDR1 as MNHEY and CDR2 as SMNVEV (reference sequence). The V gene end was trimmed by 8 bases and the J gene end by 6 bases; junction bases not matched to a gene: 13. DNA for the CDR3: TGTGCCAGCGGCGACAGGGGGCCTATAATTCGTAATTCACCCCTCCACTTT. It yields the protein CASGDRGPIIRNSPLHF.

As for this clone: Other DNA sequences in this sample translate to the same CDR3. V is TRBV6-5 and J is TRBJ1-6, with 9 bases aligning to TRBD1. The CDR3 contains 15 residues. The germline V gene has CDR1 MNHEY and CDR2 SVGAGI. Germline trimming cut 4 bases from V and 9 bases from J; bases unmatched to any gene: 7. CDR3 amino acids: CASSLGQGYRSPLHF. Here the CDR3 DNA reads TGTGCCAGCAGTTTGGGACAGGGCTACCGTTCACCCCTCCACTTT.

The rearrangement uses TRBV18 and TRBJ2-7; tentatively, D is TRBD1 (5 bases). There are 16 residues in the CDR3. V shed 1 base and J shed 0 bases, with 13 bases lying between them. Per the germline V gene, CDR1 is KGHSH and CDR2 is LQKENI. The CDR3 bases are TGTGCCAGCTCACCACAGACAGTCCTATACTCCTACGAGCAGTACTTC. This encodes CASSPQTVLYSYEQYF.